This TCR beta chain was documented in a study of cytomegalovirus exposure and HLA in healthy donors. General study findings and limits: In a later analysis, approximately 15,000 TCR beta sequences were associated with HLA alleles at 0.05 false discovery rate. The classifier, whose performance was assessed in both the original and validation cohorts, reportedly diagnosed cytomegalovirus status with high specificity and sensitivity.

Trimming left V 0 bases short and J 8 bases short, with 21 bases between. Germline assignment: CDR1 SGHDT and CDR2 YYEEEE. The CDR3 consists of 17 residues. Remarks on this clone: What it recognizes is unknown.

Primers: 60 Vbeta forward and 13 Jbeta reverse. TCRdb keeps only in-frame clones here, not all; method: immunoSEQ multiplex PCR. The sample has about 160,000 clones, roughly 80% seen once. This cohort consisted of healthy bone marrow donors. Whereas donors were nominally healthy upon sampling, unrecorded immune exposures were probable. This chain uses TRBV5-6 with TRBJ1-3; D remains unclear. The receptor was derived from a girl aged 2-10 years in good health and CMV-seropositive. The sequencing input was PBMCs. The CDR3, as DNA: TGTGCCAGCAGCTTGGAGGGTCAGCTGAAATCCGGGGACACCATATATTTT. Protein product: CASSLEGQLKSGDTIYF.